The T cell receptor beta chain described here comes from a study of blood T cell repertoires in COVID-19. Study as a whole: Spain, Italy and the United States supplied samples that represented acute and convalescent COVID-19. T cells, B-cell-depleted T cells, or PBMCs supplied cDNA or gDNA.

In the original processing: Reference gene primer amplification in the assay estimated nucleated cell counts. Sequencing was performed with immunoSEQ multiplex PCR; in TCRdb, only in-frame clones are kept and a portion is missing. V, J and clone size are taken as reported in that table, and D and trimming were inferred from the DNA itself. Among about 300,000 clones listed, 65% to 90% were seen once. The sample was peripheral blood. This sequence was found in a human donor in a cohort sampled during active COVID-19.

The chain's CDR3 is CASSRQASGRYEQYF. The DNA of the CDR3 is TGCGCCAGCAGCCGCCAGGCTAGCGGGAGATACGAGCAGTACTTC. V and J are TRBV5-1 and TRBJ2-7; TRBD2 agrees at 10 bases. V gave up 4 bases and J gave up 4 bases; unmatched junction bases: 8. Germline V gene data show CDR1 as SGHRS and CDR2 as YFSETQ. CDR3 size: 15 residues.